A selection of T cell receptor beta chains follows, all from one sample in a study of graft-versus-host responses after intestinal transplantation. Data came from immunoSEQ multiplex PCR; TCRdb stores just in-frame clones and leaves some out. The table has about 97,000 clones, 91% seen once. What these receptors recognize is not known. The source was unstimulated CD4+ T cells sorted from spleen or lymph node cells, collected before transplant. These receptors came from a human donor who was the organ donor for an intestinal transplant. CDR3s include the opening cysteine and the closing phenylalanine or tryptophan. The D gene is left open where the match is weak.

CDR3 DNA: TGTGCCAGCAGCCGGACAGGGGCGGAAAACACCATATATTTT
CDR3 protein: CASSRTGAENTIYF
J gene: TRBJ1-3
V gene: TRBV7-3
D gene: TRBD1

CDR3 DNA: TGTGCCAGCAGTGAGGCGGGCCCGGGTAATTCACCCCTCCACTTT
CDR3 protein: CASSEAGPGNSPLHF
J gene: TRBJ1-6
V gene: TRBV25-1
D gene: .

CDR3 DNA: TGTGCCACCAGCAGTCCCGGGACAGACACCGGGGAGCTGTTTTTT
CDR3 protein: CATSSPGTDTGELFF
J gene: TRBJ2-2
V gene: TRBV15
D gene: TRBD1

CDR3 DNA: TGTGCCAGCAGCTTAGCGCAGAACTATGGCTACACCTTC
CDR3 protein: CASSLAQNYGYTF
J gene: TRBJ1-2
V gene: TRBV7-2
D gene: .

CDR3 DNA: TGTGCCAGCAGCTTATACCGGAGCTCTGGAAACACCATATATTTT
CDR3 protein: CASSLYRSSGNTIYF
J gene: TRBJ1-3
V gene: TRBV7-2
D gene: .

CDR3 DNA: TGTGCCAGCAGTGGTTTTCGGGGGGTGACAACTGAAGCTTTCTTT
CDR3 protein: CASSGFRGVTTEAFF
J gene: TRBJ1-1
V gene: TRBV6-1
D gene: .

CDR3 DNA: TGTGCCAGCAGTTCCCGACTAGCGGGGTACAATGAGCAGTTCTTC
CDR3 protein: CASSSRLAGYNEQFF
J gene: TRBJ2-1
V gene: TRBV27
D gene: TRBD2

CDR3 DNA: TGTGCCAGCAGTTTGCGGTTGAACACTGAAGCTTTCTTT
CDR3 protein: CASSLRLNTEAFF
J gene: TRBJ1-1
V gene: TRBV28
D gene: .

CDR3 DNA: TGTGCCAGTAGGAGCCTGAGCTCCTATAATTCACCCCTCCACTTT
CDR3 protein: CASRSLSSYNSPLHF
J gene: TRBJ1-6
V gene: TRBV19
D gene: .

CDR3 DNA: TGTGCCAGCAATCGAGGGAACACTGAAGCTTTCTTT
CDR3 protein: CASNRGNTEAFF
J gene: TRBJ1-1
V gene: TRBV2
D gene: .

CDR3 DNA: TGTGCCAGTAGTATAGGCCCTTATAGCGGGGATTCCTACAATGAGCAGTTCTTC
CDR3 protein: CASSIGPYSGDSYNEQFF
J gene: TRBJ2-1
V gene: TRBV19
D gene: TRBD2